This TCR beta chain appears in the sequencing data of a study of blood T cell repertoires in COVID-19. Turning to the study itself: Some COVID-19 samples were acute and others convalescent; all came from the United States, Italy and Spain.

Profiled with immunoSEQ multiplex PCR; TCRdb holds only in-frame clones, not every one. The sample yields over 200,000 clones, more than 80% seen once. Germline V gene lookup returns CDR1 SGHVS and CDR2 FNYEAQ. The CDR3 covers 15 residues. V dropped 5 bases and J dropped 9; count of bases not matched to a gene: 9. The rearrangement links TRBV7-6 to TRBJ2-5; 13 bases are a match to TRBD2. Sequenced material: peripheral blood. The TCR was taken from a man in his thirties or forties who had recovered from COVID-19. CDR3 sequence reads: CASSPGLAGEWAQYF. The DNA for the CDR3 is TGTGCCAGCAGCCCCGGACTAGCGGGGGAATGGGCCCAGTACTTC. Variable domain in full (rest from reference TRBV7-6 and TRBJ2-5): GAGVSQSPRYKVTKRGQDVALRCDPISGHVSLYWYRQALGQGPEFLTYFNYEAQQDKSGLPNDRFSAERPEGSISTLTIQRTEQRDSAMYRCASSPGLAGEWAQYFGPGTRLLVL.